Included here is one T cell receptor (beta chain) sequence, with context. Its target is unknown. CD4+ cells yielded CD45RA+ naive and CD45RA-negative memory subsets. Per the original data handling: As immunoSEQ supplied junction-only sequences (without quality scores), filtering differed. Profiling relied on immunoSEQ multiplex PCR, and the TCRdb table lists in-frame clones only, not all of them. That table supplies the V and J calls and clone size; D and trimming were determined from the DNA. The sample contains a few million clones, just over 90% of which appear only once. This record belongs to a study of shared clonotypes between healthy human individuals. Background on the study: Each donor's CD8 memory used one plate, CD8 naive two, each CD4 subset three.

General study findings and limits: Naive subsets typically showed greater estimated richness than memory subsets.

This CDR3 is 15 amino acids long. The germline V and J ends were trimmed by 1 base and 0 bases, with 8 bases remaining between them. Germline V gene sequence: CDR1 SGHTS, CDR2 YDEGEE. Sequenced: naive CD4+ T cells sorted from blood. Indicated subset: CD45RA+ positively selected. The source of this sequence is a man aged 18-30 years in good health. The chain employs TRBV5-8 and TRBJ1-3; D not resolved. The CDR3 nucleotides read TGTGCCAGCAGCTTGTGGGCAGACTCTGGAAACACCATATATTTT. It codes for CASSLWADSGNTIYF.